Shown below are 6 T cell receptor beta chains from a single sample sequenced in a study of cytomegalovirus exposure and HLA in healthy donors. The PCR employed 60 Vbeta primers together with 13 Jbeta primers. Data came from immunoSEQ multiplex PCR; TCRdb stores just in-frame clones and leaves some out. The top ten clones hold 5.5% to 6% of a sample with approximately 160,000 clones, approximately 80% of them seen once. Sequenced sample: PBMCs. These receptors all come from a young man in good health and CMV-seropositive.

The chain's CDR3 is CASGTGGVNYGYTF. Written as DNA, the CDR3 is TGCGCCAGCGGGACAGGGGGGGTTAACTATGGCTACACCTTC. V gene TRBV4-1 combines with J gene TRBJ1-2; 11 bases fit TRBD1. This CDR3 comprises 14 residues. With V trimmed by 8 bases and J by 1 base, 3 bases remained unmatched. Germline CDR1 reads MGHRA; CDR2 reads YSYEKL.

This clone was seen a single time. The gene calls are TRBV6-5 and TRBJ2-3; 9 nucleotides agree with TRBD1. Trimming cost V 6 bases and J 3 bases; bases outside gene matches: 7. The CDR3 sequence is 15 residues long. Germline CDR1 reads MNHEY; CDR2 reads SVGAGI. The CDR3: CASRLPGQGTDTQYF. CDR3 DNA: TGTGCCAGCAGGCTCCCGGGACAGGGAACAGATACGCAGTATTTT.

This clone was counted a single time. V is TRBV4-1 and J is TRBJ1-5; TRBD1 agrees at 9 bases. Trimming cost V 2 bases and J 6 bases; bases outside gene matches: 11. Germline V gene sequence: CDR1 MGHRA, CDR2 YSYEKL. The CDR3 spans 17 residues. The CDR3 region is CASSQRWDRALGQPQHF. The CDR3 coding sequence is TGCGCCAGCAGCCAAAGGTGGGACAGGGCGCTAGGTCAGCCCCAGCATTTT.

The chain carries TRBV5-8 and TRBJ2-7, with TRBD2 matching 7 bases. Germline loops: CDR1 SGHTS, CDR2 YDEGEE. V gave up 4 bases and J gave up 4 bases; unmatched junction bases: 5. This CDR3 contains 13 residues. The CDR3 loop is CASSRTRGYEQYF. DNA of the CDR3: TGTGCCAGCAGCCGGACTAGGGGTTACGAGCAGTACTTC.

This clone was recorded once. The rearrangement links TRBV10-3 to TRBJ1-3; 7 nucleotides align to TRBD1. From germline, CDR1 is ENHRY and CDR2 SYGVKD. The ends lost 0 bases at V and 0 bases at J; junction bases unmatched: 8. The CDR3 runs to 18 residues. The DNA of the CDR3 is TGTGCCATCAGTGAGTCGAAGGGGGCGGGTAACTCTGGAAACACCATATATTTT. Protein product: CAISESKGAGNSGNTIYF.

This sequence joins TRBV25-1 and TRBJ2-5; the match to TRBD1 covers 10 bases. The DNA end favors TRBJ2-7, so the J call may be wrong. The CDR3 contains 14 residues. Germline CDR1 is MGHDK and CDR2 is SYGVNS. CDR3 loop: CASSGDRGLNEQYF. CDR3 sequence (DNA): TGTGCCAGCAGTGGAGACAGGGGGCTGAACGAGCAGTACTTC.